This entry concerns a single T cell receptor beta chain. Its antigen is not known. The CDR3 totals 14 residues. Germline V gene sequence: CDR1 SGHRS, CDR2 YFSETQ. This entry comes from a study of monozygotic twins with inflammatory bowel disease. General observations from the study: A distinction between different T cell subtypes was not possible. For repertoire similarity, concordant twins did not differ from discordant twins, possibly because power was limited. Among IBD patients, fewer clonotypes were shared with others than among healthy twins, especially with disease activity.

Every donor provided one blood sample measuring more than 2 ml. TCRdb re-called the 5' RACE reads; every CDR3 protein appears as one record, without DNA. With 200,000 to 250,000 distinct CDR3 sequences in the sample, the ten largest clones hold more than 7.5%. The rearrangement links TRBV5-1 to TRBJ2-5. This clonotype was obtained from a human donor with ulcerative colitis or Crohn's disease, or a healthy co-twin of an affected twin (not recorded which). Sequencing was done on a sample of blood. The CDR3 reads CASSLWLPQETQYF.